The 4 T cell receptor beta chains presented below share a single source sample, sequenced in a study of T cells after yellow fever vaccination. TCRdb analysed the 5' RACE reads with MiXCR anew, one entry per CDR3 protein. The data hold some 550,000 distinct CDR3 sequences, with about 19% observed a single time. The sample was PBMCs, taken 15 days after the yellow fever booster vaccination. All receptors derive from a man aged 25 to 40 who received the YFV17D yellow fever vaccine.

The sample holds many counts of this clonotype. The J gene is TRBJ2-5, the V gene TRBV7-6, with TRBD2 matching over 12 bases. V lost 1 base, J lost 4 bases, and 1 base stayed unmatched. Germline CDR1 SGHVS, CDR2 FNYEAQ. This CDR3 is 15 amino acids long. CDR3 sequence (DNA): TGTGCCAGCAGCTTAGGACTAGCGGGGGCAGAGACCCAGTACTTC. Amino acids: CASSLGLAGAETQYF. The full variable domain, in which reference TRBV7-6 and TRBJ2-5 provide the parts outside the CDR3, is GAGVSQSPRYKVTKRGQDVALRCDPISGHVSLYWYRQALGQGPEFLTYFNYEAQQDKSGLPNDRFSAERPEGSISTLTIQRTEQRDSAMYRCASSLGLAGAETQYFGPGTRLLVL.

This clonotype was counted between two and nine times. The gene calls are TRBV20-1 and TRBJ2-7; the match to TRBD2 covers 9 bases. V shed 0 bases and J 4 bases; nucleotides not matched to a gene: 7. Germline values: CDR1 DFQATT, CDR2 SNEGSKA (reference sequence). This CDR3 contains 15 residues. In DNA, the CDR3 is TGCAGTGCTAGAGATCTCCTAGCGGGATATTACGAGCAGTACTTC. It codes for CSARDLLAGYYEQYF.

This clonotype was picked up a small number of times. CDR3 coding DNA: TGCAGTGCTAGCCCCGGCGGGAATGAGCAGTTCTTC. Translating it yields CSASPGGNEQFF. The chain links TRBV20-1 to TRBJ2-1; D might be TRBD2 (5 bases). The CDR3 is 12 amino acids. V shed 3 bases and J shed 7 bases, with 10 bases lying between them. From germline, CDR1 is DFQATT and CDR2 SNEGSKA (reference sequence).

This clonotype was counted at least ten times. In DNA form, the CDR3 reads TGTGCCAGCAGTTTTACATCGACCTCGGCCGGGGAGCTGTTTTTT. Its translation is CASSFTSTSAGELFF. V gene TRBV27 combines with J gene TRBJ2-2; no clear D. V was shortened by 3 bases and J by 6 bases, with 14 bases between the two germline ends. The CDR3 covers 15 residues. Germline V gives CDR1 MNHEY, CDR2 SMNVEV (reference sequence).